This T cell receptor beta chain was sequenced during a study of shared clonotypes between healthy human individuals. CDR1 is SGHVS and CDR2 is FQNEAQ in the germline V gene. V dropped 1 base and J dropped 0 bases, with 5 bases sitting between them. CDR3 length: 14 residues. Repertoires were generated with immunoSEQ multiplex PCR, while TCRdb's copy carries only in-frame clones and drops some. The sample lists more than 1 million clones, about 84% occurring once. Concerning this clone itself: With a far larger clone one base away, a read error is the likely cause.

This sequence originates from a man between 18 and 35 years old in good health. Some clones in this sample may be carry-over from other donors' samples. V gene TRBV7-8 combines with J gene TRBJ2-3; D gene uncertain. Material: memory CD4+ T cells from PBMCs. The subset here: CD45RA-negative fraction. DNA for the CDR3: TGTGCCAGCAGCTTAGAAGGAAGCACAGATACGCAGTATTTT. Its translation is CASSLEGSTDTQYF.